Listed below are T cell receptor beta chains from one sample, sequenced in a study of blood T cell repertoires in COVID-19. Generated by immunoSEQ multiplex PCR, the TCRdb table keeps only in-frame clones and is missing some. Of over 250,000 clones in the sample, roughly 84% are singletons; the top ten hold about 1.5%. Sequencing was performed on peripheral blood. The receptors stem from a human donor with COVID-19, enrolled during active disease. The donor label of this sample is uncertain. CDR3s include the opening cysteine and the closing phenylalanine or tryptophan. D genes are given only for firm matches. The listing skips clone size in some rows; elsewhere it reads once, few, many or a size class.

d_call	clone_size	v_call	j_call	cdr3_aa	cdr3_nt
-	-	TRBV28	TRBJ2-2	CASRSSYGELFF	TGTGCCAGCAGGTCCTCGTACGGGGAGCTGTTTTTT
-	-	TRBV30	TRBJ2-3	CAWSDQSSNRALSFNSSTDTQYF	TGTGCCTGGAGTGACCAATCCTCAAACAGGGCGCTGTCTTTTAACTCTAGCACAGATACGCAGTATTTT
-	-	TRBV12-5	TRBJ1-1	CASGLGNRRNTEAFF	TGTGCTAGTGGTTTGGGAAACAGGAGGAACACTGAAGCTTTCTTT
-	-	TRBV28	TRBJ1-1	CASVLSGNLDTEAFF	TGTGCCAGCGTTCTCTCAGGGAACTTGGACACTGAAGCTTTCTTT
TRBD2	-	TRBV2	TRBJ2-5	CASGRDYQETQYF	TGTGCCAGCGGGAGGGATTACCAAGAGACCCAGTACTTC
-	few	TRBV9	TRBJ2-7	CASSVGDGTSYEQYF	TGTGCCAGCAGCGTAGGGGACGGGACTTCCTACGAGCAGTACTTC
-	-	TRBV19	TRBJ1-5	CASQPHPKAFQGSGSNQPQHF	TGTGCCAGCCAACCACACCCAAAAGCTTTTCAGGGGTCGGGGAGCAATCAGCCCCAGCATTTT
TRBD1	-	TRBV28	TRBJ2-3	CASSGDRDGTDTQYF	TGTGCCAGCAGTGGAGACAGGGACGGCACAGATACGCAGTATTTT
TRBD2	-	TRBV28	TRBJ2-7	CASSTISLAGGGEQYF	TGTGCCAGCAGTACGATTAGTCTAGCGGGAGGCGGCGAGCAGTACTTC
TRBD1	once	TRBV19	TRBJ1-5	CASSIASGQYNQPQHF	TGTGCCAGTAGTATCGCCTCGGGACAGTACAATCAGCCCCAGCATTTT
TRBD1	-	TRBV5-4	TRBJ1-1	CASSYPTGFNTEAFF	TGTGCCAGCAGCTACCCGACAGGGTTTAACACTGAAGCTTTCTTT
-	-	TRBV11-2	TRBJ2-1	CASSLLRESEQFF	TGTGCCAGCAGCTTATTGCGGGAAAGTGAGCAGTTCTTC
TRBD2	-	TRBV27	TRBJ2-3	CASSLSGGTSGNTDTQYF	TGTGCCAGCAGTTTATCCGGGGGAACTAGCGGGAATACAGATACGCAGTATTTT
-	-	TRBV6-6	TRBJ2-3	CASSYSRDTDTQYF	TGTGCCAGCAGTTACTCGCGGGACACAGATACGCAGTATTTT
TRBD1	-	TRBV5-1	TRBJ2-3	CASSRRTGGADTQYF	TGCGCCAGCAGCAGGCGGACAGGCGGCGCGGATACGCAGTATTTT
TRBD1	-	TRBV29-1	TRBJ1-2	CSVDNGQGNYGYTF	TGCAGCGTTGATAACGGACAGGGGAACTATGGCTACACCTTC
TRBD2	-	TRBV30	TRBJ2-2	CAWGRGLANTGELFF	TGTGCCTGGGGCCGCGGACTAGCGAACACCGGGGAGCTGTTTTTT
TRBD1	-	TRBV28	TRBJ1-1	CASKRVVNRGMNTEAFF	TGTGCCAGCAAGAGAGTAGTTAACAGGGGGATGAACACTGAAGCTTTCTTT
-	once	TRBV6-5	TRBJ2-5	CASGYGEWRETQYF	TGTGCCAGTGGGTACGGGGAGTGGAGGGAGACCCAGTACTTC
-	-	TRBV3-1/TRBV3-2	TRBJ1-3	CASSQGPGGPSSGNTIYF	TGTGCCAGCAGCCAGGGGCCGGGGGGTCCTTCCTCTGGAAACACCATATATTTT
TRBD2	few	TRBV14	TRBJ2-1	CASSLGLAGGLEQFF	TGTGCCAGCAGCCTCGGACTAGCGGGAGGACTGGAGCAGTTCTTC
TRBD1	-	TRBV6-5	TRBJ2-1	CASSYWSDRDYNEQFF	TGTGCCAGCAGTTACTGGTCGGACAGGGATTACAATGAGCAGTTCTTC
TRBD2	-	TRBV27	TRBJ2-1	CASGPFSGSSYNEQFF	TGTGCCAGCGGACCATTTAGCGGGAGCTCCTACAATGAGCAGTTCTTC
-	-	TRBV6-5	TRBJ1-4	CASSQQGNNEKLFF	TGTGCCAGCAGTCAACAGGGTAATAATGAAAAACTGTTTTTT
-	-	TRBV14	TRBJ2-2	CASSLQGSHGELFF	TGTGCCAGCAGCCTGCAGGGGTCCCACGGGGAGCTGTTTTTT
-	-	TRBV28	TRBJ2-1	CASSLIAGQGGDEQFF	TGTGCCAGCAGTTTAATAGCGGGACAGGGTGGGGATGAGCAGTTCTTC
TRBD1	-	TRBV6-2/TRBV6-3	TRBJ1-1	CASSPPTATGQFEAFF	TGTGCCAGCAGTCCACCCACGGCGACAGGGCAATTTGAAGCTTTCTTT
-	-	TRBV18	TRBJ2-7	CASSTVRSYEQYF	TGTGCCAGCTCAACTGTACGCTCCTACGAGCAGTACTTC
TRBD2	-	TRBV27	TRBJ2-7	CASSWTSGSYEQYF	TGTGCCAGCAGTTGGACTAGCGGATCCTACGAGCAGTACTTC
TRBD1	few	TRBV5-4	TRBJ1-1	CASSLTGVNTEAFF	TGTGCCAGCAGTTTAACAGGGGTGAACACTGAAGCTTTCTTT
-	-	TRBV28	TRBJ1-3	CASSLPPSGRLGNTIYF	TGTGCCAGCAGTTTACCCCCCAGCGGCAGATTAGGAAACACCATATATTTT
TRBD2	-	TRBV4-3	TRBJ2-2	CASSQDRSGLAGLGELFF	TGCGCCAGCAGCCAAGATAGGAGCGGACTAGCGGGACTGGGGGAGCTGTTTTTT
TRBD1	-	TRBV18	TRBJ1-1	CASSPQTGEAPGTEAFF	TGTGCCAGCTCACCACAGACAGGGGAGGCCCCAGGCACTGAAGCTTTCTTT
TRBD1	-	TRBV18	TRBJ1-1	CASSTGVTEAFF	TGTGCCAGCTCAACAGGGGTCACTGAAGCTTTCTTT
TRBD1	-	TRBV11-3	TRBJ2-2	CASSLGQGRTGELFF	TGTGCCAGCAGCTTAGGACAGGGAAGGACCGGGGAGCTGTTTTTT
-	-	TRBV4-2	TRBJ1-6	CASSQDLQGGGSPLHF	TGTGCCAGCAGCCAAGATCTACAGGGAGGGGGATCACCCCTCCACTTT
TRBD2	few	TRBV10-2	TRBJ2-7	CASNGGRDEQYF	TGCGCCAGCAACGGGGGGAGGGACGAGCAGTACTTC
TRBD1	-	TRBV7-2	TRBJ2-7	CASSSRGQGRLGLSYEQYF	TGTGCCAGCAGCTCCAGAGGACAGGGAAGACTCGGATTATCCTACGAGCAGTACTTC
-	-	TRBV6-5	TRBJ2-7	CASRAGTLYEQYF	TGTGCCAGCAGAGCCGGGACTCTCTACGAGCAGTACTTC
TRBD2	few	TRBV19	TRBJ2-2	CASTHAGTSGRGNGELFF	TGTGCCAGTACTCATGCAGGGACTAGCGGGAGAGGGAACGGGGAGCTGTTTTTT
-	-	TRBV7-2	TRBJ2-7	CASSFGRLYEQYF	TGTGCCAGCAGCTTTGGCAGGCTCTACGAGCAGTACTTC
-	few	TRBV21-1	TRBJ1-1	CASNRGGRRHPSINTEAFF	TGTGCCAGCAACCGGGGGGGACGGCGCCACCCGTCGATAAACACTGAAGCTTTCTTT
-	few	TRBV27	TRBJ2-2	CASSSPYWTGELFF	TGTGCCAGCAGTTCCCCGTACTGGACCGGGGAGCTGTTTTTT
TRBD2	-	TRBV30	TRBJ2-3	CAWNRGRTDTQYF	TGTGCCTGGAACCGCGGGAGGACAGATACGCAGTATTTT
TRBD1	-	TRBV29-1	TRBJ2-5	CSVEGEPGQGIETQYF	TGCAGCGTTGAAGGGGAACCGGGACAGGGCATAGAGACCCAGTACTTC
-	once	TRBV6-1	TRBJ1-1	CASSEAWGVPSEAFF	TGTGCCAGCAGTGAAGCGTGGGGGGTGCCGTCTGAAGCTTTCTTT
TRBD1	-	TRBV5-1	TRBJ1-5	CASSLDRGSNQPQHF	TGCGCCAGCAGCTTGGACAGGGGAAGCAATCAGCCCCAGCATTTT
-	-	TRBV9	TRBJ1-6	CASSPGASTNSPLHF	TGTGCCAGCAGCCCCGGTGCGTCCACTAATTCACCCCTCCACTTT
TRBD1	-	TRBV5-6	TRBJ2-7	CASSFRQGASHEQYF	TGTGCCAGCAGCTTCCGACAGGGGGCGTCACACGAGCAGTACTTC
-	-	TRBV5-1	TRBJ2-1	CASSYEAGGEQFF	TGCGCCAGCAGTTATGAAGCTGGTGGTGAGCAGTTCTTC
TRBD1	few	TRBV28	TRBJ1-1	CASTTSRQGNTEAFF	TGTGCCAGCACAACTTCGCGACAGGGTAACACTGAAGCTTTCTTT
-	-	TRBV9	TRBJ1-6	CASSALGGNSPLHF	TGTGCCAGCAGCGCCCTGGGGGGGAATTCACCCCTCCACTTT
TRBD1	-	TRBV19	TRBJ2-2	CASTTGTALYTGELFF	TGTGCCAGTACCACCGGGACAGCTCTCTACACCGGGGAGCTGTTTTTT
TRBD2	-	TRBV7-2	TRBJ2-1	CASSPPIGRAYNEQFF	TGTGCCAGCAGCCCACCCATAGGGAGGGCCTACAATGAGCAGTTCTTC
TRBD2	-	TRBV25-1	TRBJ2-1	CASSPGTASGNYNEQFF	TGTGCCAGCAGTCCCGGAACGGCTAGCGGAAACTACAATGAGCAGTTCTTC
-	-	TRBV28	TRBJ2-5	CASSFGGTQETQYF	TGTGCCAGCAGTTTTGGTGGCACGCAAGAGACCCAGTACTTC
-	once	TRBV5-1	TRBJ1-5	CASSLSGGQPQHF	TGCGCCAGCAGCTTGTCGGGGGGTCAGCCCCAGCATTTT